These T cell receptor beta chains were read from a single sample in a study of blood T cell repertoires in COVID-19. TCRdb's copy holds only in-frame clones and misses some; the assay was immunoSEQ multiplex PCR. The data show more than 400,000 clones, with 75% to 90% seen just once and under 0.85% held by the top ten. The sequenced sample was PBMCs or T cells enriched from blood (not recorded which). The receptors here all came from a woman aged 18-35 years who had recovered from COVID-19. CDR3s include the opening cysteine and the closing phenylalanine or tryptophan. A D gene is named only where the DNA matches it firmly. Clone size, where shown, is once, few, many, or a class for clones that have expanded.

d_call	clone_size	j_call	v_call	cdr3_aa	cdr3_nt
.	.	TRBJ2-3	TRBV11-2	CASSLLVGITDTQYF	TGTGCCAGCAGCTTATTGGTGGGCATAACAGATACGCAGTATTTT
.	.	TRBJ2-5	TRBV15	CATSPRVLETQYF	TGTGCCACCAGCCCTCGGGTTTTGGAGACCCAGTACTTC
TRBD1	.	TRBJ1-2	TRBV3-1/TRBV3-2	CASSLPIPGQGANNYGYTF	TGTGCCAGCAGTCTTCCGATTCCGGGACAGGGAGCTAATAACTATGGCTACACCTTC
.	once	TRBJ1-3	TRBV4-1	CASSQSLGATIYF	TGCGCCAGCAGCCAATCATTGGGGGCCACCATATATTTT
TRBD1	.	TRBJ2-3	TRBV5-1	CASSLRQGAQFTDTQYF	TGCGCCAGCAGCTTGAGACAGGGCGCGCAATTCACAGATACGCAGTATTTT
.	.	TRBJ1-5	TRBV30	CAWSTTGTRGQPQHF	TGTGCCTGGAGTACAACGGGAACTCGGGGGCAGCCCCAGCATTTT
TRBD2	.	TRBJ2-1	TRBV7-2	CASSFISGGLFYEQFF	TGTGCCAGCAGCTTTATCAGCGGGGGGCTCTTTTATGAGCAGTTCTTC
.	.	TRBJ1-6	TRBV2	CASKGALRDSPLHF	TGTGCCAGCAAAGGAGCGCTGAGGGATTCACCCCTCCACTTT
.	.	TRBJ2-1	TRBV7-9	CASSLVKIGAPYNEQFF	TGTGCCAGCAGCTTAGTTAAGATAGGGGCTCCCTACAATGAGCAGTTCTTC
TRBD2	.	TRBJ2-1	TRBV19	CASSMIRLAGGGYDEQFF	TGTGCCAGTAGTATGATCCGCCTAGCGGGGGGTGGTTACGATGAGCAGTTCTTC
.	.	TRBJ2-2	TRBV7-9	CASSLGGFGAGELFF	TGTGCCAGCAGCTTAGGAGGGTTCGGTGCCGGGGAGCTGTTTTTT
TRBD1	.	TRBJ1-2	TRBV11-2	CASSWGQGYGYTF	TGTGCCAGCAGCTGGGGACAGGGGTATGGCTACACCTTC
TRBD1	once	TRBJ2-5	TRBV15	CATSTDRVTRQETQYF	TGTGCCACCAGCACCGACAGGGTGACGCGGCAAGAGACCCAGTACTTC
.	.	TRBJ1-6	TRBV7-9	CASSSVPDSPLHF	TGTGCCAGCAGCTCCGTACCGGATTCACCCCTCCACTTT
.	.	TRBJ2-7	TRBV5-5	CASSLERVLIYEQYF	TGTGCCAGCAGCTTGGAGAGGGTGTTAATCTACGAGCAGTACTTC
TRBD2	.	TRBJ2-1	TRBV14	CASSPVRGGLGEQFF	TGTGCCAGCAGCCCCGTCCGGGGGGGCCTGGGAGAGCAGTTCTTC
.	.	TRBJ1-2	TRBV19	CASRQSGAGYTF	TGTGCCAGTAGACAGTCGGGAGCTGGCTACACCTTC
.	few	TRBJ2-5	TRBV10-1	CASSEYGGAPETQYF	TGCGCCAGCAGTGAGTATGGGGGGGCCCCAGAGACCCAGTACTTC
.	once	TRBJ2-7	TRBV6-1	CASSELDFSYEQYF	TGTGCCAGCAGTGAACTCGACTTTTCCTACGAGCAGTACTTC
.	.	TRBJ1-6	TRBV7-8	CASSLAPENSPLHF	TGTGCCAGCAGCTTAGCTCCAGAAAATTCACCCCTCCACTTT
.	.	TRBJ1-1	TRBV9	CASSRQELSEAFF	TGTGCCAGCAGTCGACAGGAGCTCTCCGAAGCTTTCTTT
TRBD1	.	TRBJ1-2	TRBV2	CASSLTGFDYYGYTF	TGTGCCAGCAGTTTGACAGGGTTTGACTACTATGGCTACACCTTC
TRBD1	.	TRBJ1-2	TRBV27	CASSLGQGGGYTF	TGTGCCAGCAGTCTCGGACAGGGGGGTGGCTACACCTTC
.	.	TRBJ2-7	TRBV24-1	CATSDTGMTYEQYF	TGTGCCACCAGTGATACCGGGATGACCTACGAGCAGTACTTC
TRBD1	.	TRBJ1-2	TRBV7-3	CASSFPAQTGGNGYTF	TGTGCCAGCAGCTTCCCCGCTCAGACAGGGGGCAATGGCTACACCTTC
.	.	TRBJ2-7	TRBV3-1/TRBV3-2	CASSHLDEAEQYF	TGTGCCAGCAGCCATCTCGATGAAGCCGAGCAGTACTTC
TRBD2	.	TRBJ2-1	TRBV5-1	CASSLMALAGRDNEQFF	TGCGCCAGCAGCTTGATGGCCTTAGCGGGGAGGGACAATGAGCAGTTCTTC
.	.	TRBJ1-5	TRBV5-1	CASSTGLDGGNQPQHF	TGCGCCAGCAGCACGGGACTCGATGGGGGCAATCAGCCCCAGCATTTT
TRBD1	.	TRBJ1-2	TRBV5-1	CASSLLGTAVEGYTF	TGCGCCAGCAGCTTGCTTGGGACAGCAGTCGAGGGCTACACCTTC
TRBD1	.	TRBJ1-3	TRBV28	CASSEGDRGNTIYF	TGTGCCAGCAGCGAGGGGGACAGAGGAAACACCATATATTTT
.	.	TRBJ1-1	TRBV2	CASSYLGGRDTEAFF	TGTGCCAGCAGCTACTTAGGGGGAAGGGACACTGAAGCTTTCTTT
.	.	TRBJ2-3	TRBV6-5	CASIRLGGRTDTQYF	TGTGCCAGCATCCGCCTGGGGGGGCGCACAGATACGCAGTATTTT
.	.	TRBJ2-4	TRBV19	CASSSPVQNIQYF	TGTGCCAGTAGTTCCCCCGTCCAAAACATTCAGTACTTC
.	.	TRBJ1-1	TRBV5-1	CASSSLPGYTEAFF	TGCGCCAGCAGTTCCCTTCCCGGGTACACTGAAGCTTTCTTT
.	.	TRBJ2-6	TRBV18	CASAGSGANVLTF	TGTGCCAGCGCGGGTTCTGGGGCCAACGTCCTGACTTTC